This TCR beta chain was captured in a study of graft-versus-host responses after intestinal transplantation (dated by TCRdb to 2020 to 2022). Concerning the study at large: Multivisceral, liver-intestinal, or isolated intestinal transplants were received by the recipients. Every recipient was given anti-thymocyte globulin induction, followed by about 3 years of maintenance tacrolimus and steroids. After intestinal transplantation, graft-versus-host and host-versus-graft alloreactive T cell clones in the graft, circulation and bone marrow were tracked using bulk TCR-beta CDR3 sequencing. To identify alloreactive clones, pre-transplant mixed lymphocyte reaction products were sequenced and then compared with unstimulated pre-transplant donor and recipient T cells. Of the 20 to 30 intestinal transplant recipients enrolled in the cohort, one of whom was a retransplant, a few patients without pretransplant specimens were excluded. A peak of at least 4% donor T cells among recipient peripheral blood mononuclear cells was the definition used for donor T cell macrochimerism. Instead of going to the commercial service, samples from a few later patients were sequenced in-house on an Illumina MiSeq and processed with MiXCR. Overall results and qualifications from the work: Conclusions were limited by the relatively low number and heterogeneity of intestinal transplant patients. GvH clones turned up in recipient bone marrow, with some appearing earlier in ileal mucosa or blood, a pattern consistent with an intestinal mucosal origin. In the allografts of patients with donor T cell macrochimerism, GvH to HvG T cell clonal ratios were high. Early after transplant, declines in HvG clones were associated with peak levels of circulating GvH clones.

The cysteine opens and the phenylalanine closes a CDR3 of 13 amino acids. Only the CDR3 portion is preserved as DNA: 39 bases, with reading frame beginning at the first base. Relative to germline, V is 4 bases shorter and J is 1 base shorter, with 7 bases between their ends. CDR1 and CDR2 are drawn from the germline V gene: SNHLY, FYNNEI. The time point label, as the study defines it: cells obtained before transplantation from donor or recipient. CD3+CD4+ and CD3+CD8+ populations were FACS-sorted from unstimulated pre-transplant donor and recipient cells taken from spleen or lymph nodes. The method behind the library was the immunoSEQ multiplex PCR assay. For most patients, genomic DNA was isolated with the Qiagen DNeasy Blood and Tissue Kit and sent frozen to Adaptive Biotechnologies for TCR sequencing. Adaptive Biotechnologies carried out high-throughput TCR-beta CDR3 sequencing of genomic DNA for most patients. The study's processing was this. Adaptive's ImmunoSEQ software was the source of the TCR sequencing data for 15 to 20 patients, while three other patients were processed with MiXCR and VDJtools. CD4 versus CD8 sorting errors were corrected by removing sequences found in both subsets at a frequency ratio below 5:1. CDR3 nucleotide sequences shared by donor and recipient were removed because the origin of these sequences could not be assigned. To count as alloreactive, a clone needed at least 2-fold expansion over unstimulated cells and a minimum CFSE-low frequency of 0.002% (template counts) or 0.001% (read counts). A clone was considered mappable if detected in the sequenced pre-transplant spleen, lymph node, or MLR CFSE-low populations of the donor or recipient. The cumulative frequency of alloreactive clones was calculated as a percentage of all sequences, weighted by copy number. What TCRdb holds here is the immuneACCESS table cut down to in-frame rearrangements. Part of the clones is not present; checked against another copy, under half of the missing clones reflect an unresolved V gene, and the others are unexplained. V, J and clone size derive from that table, while D and trimming were established from the DNA sequence. In all, the sample holds 85,000 to 90,000 clones, and more than 90% of those were seen once. In total, the top ten clones hold over 0.3% of the sample.

Comment on this clone: Its antigen remains undetermined. Base qualities are not at hand, and no much larger clone is one base apart.

This TCR came from a human donor who received an intestinal transplant. This chain is built from TRBV2 and TRBJ1-1; the D gene cannot be resolved reliably. The sequenced sample was unstimulated CD4+ T cells sorted from spleen or lymph node cells, obtained before intestinal transplant. The CDR3: CASSGQRNTEAFF. The DNA reads as follows: TGTGCCAGCAGTGGTCAAAGGAACACTGAAGCTTTCTTT.